This entry features one T cell receptor (beta chain) sequence. Profiling relied on immunoSEQ multiplex PCR, and the TCRdb table lists in-frame clones only, not all of them. The data contain approximately 110,000 clones, approximately 90% of them singletons. Followed over time, Seattle patients had been enrolled while infection was active. This sample was included in a study of blood T cell repertoires in COVID-19. The sequencing input was peripheral blood. The receptor comes from a man between 45 and 60 years old with COVID-19, enrolled during active disease.

The CDR3 DNA is TGTGCCACCAGCAGAGATCAGGTTTACGAGCAGTACTTC. Translated: CATSRDQVYEQYF. The genes are TRBV15 and TRBJ2-7; D remains ambiguous. Trimming removed 0 bases from V and 4 bases from J, with 7 bases in between. Germline loops: CDR1 LNHNV, CDR2 YYDKDF (reference sequence). CDR3 length: 13 residues. The variable domain in full, completed from reference TRBV15 and TRBJ2-7, reads DAMVIQNPRYQVTQFGKPVTLSCSQTLNHNVMYWYQQKSSQAPKLLFHYYDKDFNNEADTPDNFQSRRPNTSFCFLDIRSPGLGDTAMYLCATSRDQVYEQYFGPGTRLTVT.